Shown below are 24 T cell receptor beta chains from a single sample sequenced in a study of blood T cell repertoires in COVID-19. Assay used: immunoSEQ multiplex PCR; TCRdb lists only in-frame clones, some missing. The table has about 160,000 clones, around 90% seen once; the top ten hold approximately 4.1%. Sequencing input: peripheral blood. The receptors come from a woman aged 55 to 70 with active or convalescent COVID-19.

J is TRBJ1-3 and V is TRBV6-1; D gene unclear. Germline V gene sequence: CDR1 MNHNS, CDR2 SASEGT. This CDR3 comprises 12 residues. Between the trimmed V and J ends, which lost 5 bases and 3 bases, there was a span of 5 bases. The CDR3 sequence is CASSSRGNTIYF. DNA for the CDR3: TGTGCCAGCAGTTCTCGTGGAAACACCATATATTTT.

The chain links TRBV18 to TRBJ2-2; 12 nucleotides line up with TRBD2. The CDR3 runs 16 residues. The ends lost 3 bases at V and 4 bases at J; junction bases unmatched: 3. Germline-derived CDR1 and CDR2 are KGHSH and LQKENI. The CDR3 reads CASSPLAGGLTGELFF. The CDR3, as DNA: TGTGCCAGCTCACCTCTAGCGGGGGGGCTCACCGGGGAGCTGTTTTTT.

This chain joins TRBV4-1 and TRBJ1-1, with D possibly TRBD1 on 6 matching bases. V lost 5 bases, J lost 4 bases, and 11 bases lay in between. Per germline, CDR1 MGHRA and CDR2 YSYEKL. There are 13 residues in the CDR3. For the CDR3, the DNA is TGCGCCAGCAGCTTCGACAGGCTCACTGAAGCTTTCTTT. This sequence encodes CASSFDRLTEAFF.

This chain uses TRBV10-3 with TRBJ1-6; no firm D call. CDR1 ENHRY and CDR2 SYGVKD come from the germline V gene. Trimming removed 3 bases from V and 10 bases from J, with 7 bases in between. The CDR3 covers 12 residues. The CDR3 region is CAISDSESPLHF. CDR3 bases: TGTGCCATCAGTGATTCGGAGTCACCCCTCCACTTT.

This rearrangement joins TRBV7-8 to TRBJ2-7; 11 positions agree with TRBD2. Germline V gene sequence: CDR1 SGHVS, CDR2 FQNEAQ. The V gene end was trimmed by 2 bases and the J gene end by 6 bases; junction bases not matched to a gene: 9. The CDR3 is 16 residues long. The CDR3 bases are TGTGCCAGCAGCTTATCGACTAGCGGGGTGGTGGGCGAGCAGTACTTC. This encodes CASSLSTSGVVGEQYF.

The rearrangement uses TRBV19 and TRBJ1-1, with 8 bases aligning to TRBD1. CDR1 and CDR2 (germline): LNHDA, SQIVND (reference sequence). This CDR3 is built from 12 residues. V was pared by 10 bases and J by 5 bases, with 6 bases of the junction left unmatched. In DNA form, the CDR3 reads TGTGCCACCCGGACAGGGAGGACTGAAGCTTTCTTT. Translation: CATRTGRTEAFF. Complete variable domain (other parts from reference TRBV19 and TRBJ1-1): DGGITQSPKYLFRKEGQNVTLSCEQNLNHDAMYWYRQDPGQGLRLIYYSQIVNDFQKGDIAEGYSVSREKKESFPLTVTSAQKNPTAFYLCATRTGRTEAFFGQGTRLTVV.

V is TRBV6-6 and J is TRBJ2-1; 9 bases match TRBD1. CDR3 length equals 15 residues. V shed 6 bases, J shed 7 bases, and the junction held 10 bases outside the gene matches. Per the germline V gene, CDR1 is MNHNY and CDR2 is SVGAGI (reference sequence). The CDR3 reads CASRVGTGLENEQFF. DNA for the CDR3: TGTGCCAGCAGAGTTGGGACAGGGTTAGAGAATGAGCAGTTCTTC.

Points on this clone: The same CDR3 is also encoded by other DNA sequences in this sample. The CDR3 DNA reads as TGTGCCTGGACCAGGGGGTACGAGCAGTACTTC. It yields the protein CAWTRGYEQYF. This chain connects TRBV30 to TRBJ2-7, with TRBD1 matching over 7 bases. The germline V gene encodes CDR1 GTSNPN and CDR2 SVGIG (reference sequence). Trimming removed 4 bases from V and 4 bases from J; junction bases left unmatched: 1. The CDR3 loop spans 11 amino acids. Based on the CDR3 plus reference TRBV30 and TRBJ2-7, the full variable domain is SQTIHQWPATLVQPVGSPLSLECTVEGTSNPNLYWYRQAAGRGLQLLFYSVGIGQISSEVPQNLSASRPQDRQFILSSKKLLLSDSGFYLCAWTRGYEQYFGPGTRLTVT.

The CDR3 region is CASSLNSETQYF. In nucleotides, the CDR3 is TGTGCCAGCAGTCTAAATTCGGAGACCCAGTACTTC. V and J are TRBV12-3 or TRBV12-4 and TRBJ2-5; D is uncertain. This CDR3 has 12 residues. V lost 5 bases and J 5 bases, leaving 9 bases between the germline ends.

V gene TRBV3-1 (or the pseudogene TRBV3-2) combines with J gene TRBJ2-1; TRBD1 matches at 11 bases. Germline CDR1 LGHDT, CDR2 YNNKEL (reference sequence). Trimming at V came to 2 bases and at J to 9 bases, leaving 3 bases not matched to a gene. The CDR3 is 14 amino acids. This CDR3 reads CASSQRTGGGEQFF. The CDR3 bases are TGTGCCAGCAGCCAAAGGACAGGGGGCGGTGAGCAGTTCTTC.

V and J are TRBV7-2 and TRBJ2-7; 9 bases are shared with TRBD1. Germline V gives CDR1 SGHTA, CDR2 FQGNSA. Trimming cost V 4 bases and J 7 bases; bases outside gene matches: 11. The CDR3 totals 15 residues. The CDR3 sequence is CASSSAPGQGREQYF. As DNA, the CDR3 is TGTGCCAGCAGCTCGGCACCGGGACAGGGACGGGAGCAGTACTTC.

The chain uses TRBV7-9 and TRBJ1-2; no reliable D call. This CDR3 spans 12 amino acids. The germline V gene encodes CDR1 SEHNR and CDR2 FQNEAQ (reference sequence). Trimming pared 3 bases from V and 8 bases from J, leaving 10 bases between. The CDR3 reads CASSFATGGYTF. Here the CDR3 DNA reads TGTGCCAGCAGCTTCGCGACGGGAGGCTACACCTTC.

The gene calls are TRBV9 and TRBJ2-1; 7 nucleotides agree with TRBD2. V shed 0 bases and J 6 bases; nucleotides not matched to a gene: 9. Germline loops: CDR1 SGDLS, CDR2 YYNGEE. CDR3 length: 16 residues. This chain's CDR3 is CASSVVGGEVINEQFF. CDR3 sequence (DNA): TGTGCCAGCAGCGTAGTTGGGGGGGAGGTTATCAATGAGCAGTTCTTC.

The chain employs TRBV4-3 and TRBJ1-2; no firm D call. The CDR3 is made up of 13 amino acids. V was shortened by 0 bases and J by 4 bases, with 6 bases between the two germline ends. Germline V gene lookup returns CDR1 LGHNA and CDR2 YSLEER. CDR3 sequence reads: CASSQEGTYGYTF. CDR3 nucleotides: TGCGCCAGCAGCCAAGAGGGCACCTATGGCTACACCTTC.

This chain connects TRBV25-1 to TRBJ2-7, with no clear D. Deletions cut 2 bases from V and 3 bases from J, with 8 bases between. The CDR3 contains 13 residues. CDR1 is MGHDK, CDR2 SYGVNS, per germline. The CDR3 DNA is TGTGCCAGCAGTGAACAAGCCTACTACGAGCAGTACTTC. The encoded protein is CASSEQAYYEQYF.

For the CDR3, the DNA is TGTGCCAGCATGAAGTTCGGCTATGGCTACACCTTC. It yields the protein CASMKFGYGYTF. The chain links TRBV6-5 to TRBJ1-2; D is uncertain. With 7 bases removed from V and 4 bases from J, the gap between germline ends came to 10 bases. CDR1 and CDR2 from the germline V gene are MNHEY and SVGAGI. The CDR3 runs 12 residues.

The chain employs TRBV2 and TRBJ1-4, with a weak D call TRBD1 (6 bases). V dropped 5 bases and J dropped 1 base, with 8 bases sitting between them. Germline assignment: CDR1 SNHLY and CDR2 FYNNEI. The CDR3 is made up of 14 amino acids. The CDR3 spells CASSTQGTNEKLFF. In nucleotides, the CDR3 is TGTGCCAGCAGTACACAGGGAACTAATGAAAAACTGTTTTTT.

The gene calls are TRBV11-2 and TRBJ2-2; TRBD1 matches 8 bases. Germline trimming cut 5 bases from V and 3 bases from J; bases unmatched to any gene: 8. Germline-derived CDR1 and CDR2 are SGHAT and FQNNGV. The CDR3 consists of 16 residues. In nucleotides, the CDR3 is TGTGCCAGCAGCCTCCTGAGACAGGGGTACACCGGGGAGCTGTTTTTT. Amino acid sequence: CASSLLRQGYTGELFF.

This clone was detected only a few times. The chain is built from TRBV7-3 and TRBJ2-6; D is ambiguous. Germline V gene data show CDR1 as SGHTA and CDR2 as FQGTGA. CDR3 size: 15 residues. Trimming took off 5 bases at V and 1 base at J, with 9 bases between the two ends. The DNA of the CDR3 is TGTGCCAGCAGCCCCCAGTTATCTGGGGCCAACGTCCTGACTTTC. Amino acid sequence: CASSPQLSGANVLTF.

This clone has more than one count but fewer than ten. V gene TRBV7-9 combines with J gene TRBJ2-7; TRBD1 matches 7 bases. V shed 2 bases, J shed 7 bases, and the junction held 5 bases outside the gene matches. Germline loops: CDR1 SEHNR, CDR2 FQNEAQ (reference sequence). The CDR3 loop spans 13 amino acids. This CDR3 is CASSLIQGLEQYF. The CDR3 DNA sequence: TGTGCCAGCAGCTTAATACAGGGGTTAGAGCAGTACTTC.

This rearrangement joins TRBV7-3 to TRBJ2-7, with 8 bases that match TRBD1. Germline CDR1 SGHTA, CDR2 FQGTGA. J lost 3 bases, V lost 5 bases, and 9 bases had no gene match. The CDR3 length is 15 residues. The CDR3 spells CASSPGQVLGYEQYF. The CDR3 nucleotides read TGTGCCAGCAGCCCGGGACAGGTCCTTGGCTACGAGCAGTACTTC.

The V and J genes are TRBV30 and TRBJ1-5; tentatively, D is TRBD1 (5 bases). The V gene lost 2 bases and the J gene lost 2 bases, with 13 bases spanning the gap. The CDR3 is 15 residues long. CDR1 GTSNPN and CDR2 SVGIG come from the germline V gene (reference sequence). In DNA, the CDR3 is TGTGCCTGGAGTATGGGGGGTGGGGGCAATCAGCCCCAGCATTTT. Encoded protein: CAWSMGGGGNQPQHF.

V usage is TRBV7-8 and J usage is TRBJ1-3; D not resolved. Germline loops: CDR1 SGHVS, CDR2 FQNEAQ. Trimming took off 2 bases at V and 0 bases at J, with 11 bases between the two ends. The CDR3 is 16 residues long. The CDR3, as DNA: TGTGCCAGCAGCTTACGGAGGGTCCCCTCTGGAAACACCATATATTTT. Protein sequence: CASSLRRVPSGNTIYF.

The gene calls are TRBV15 and TRBJ1-1, with D perhaps TRBD1 (5 bases). CDR1 LNHNV and CDR2 YYDKDF come from the germline V gene (reference sequence). The CDR3 runs to 14 residues. The V gene lost 0 bases and the J gene lost 5 bases, with 10 bases spanning the gap. CDR3: CATSREVGGTEAFF. The CDR3, as DNA: TGTGCCACCAGCAGAGAGGTGGGGGGAACTGAAGCTTTCTTT.